This T cell receptor (beta chain) was captured by sequencing in a study of blood T cell repertoires in COVID-19. Trimming removed 3 bases at V and 2 bases at J, with 16 bases between. Germline lookup yields CDR1 WSHSY and CDR2 SAAADI. CDR3 length equals 16 residues. Produced via immunoSEQ multiplex PCR; TCRdb's table is partial and in-frame only. Of some 53,000 clones detected, 80% to 95% appear once; the ten largest clones hold around 3.1%. The chain combines TRBV10-2 with TRBJ1-1, with a possible D match to TRBD1 (6 bases). The sequence was collected from a human donor in a cohort sampled during active COVID-19. Sequenced: peripheral blood. The CDR3 sequence is CASSDAPGGGNTEAFF. The CDR3 bases are TGCGCCAGCAGTGACGCCCCGGGAGGGGGAAACACTGAAGCTTTCTTT.